These 24 T cell receptor beta chains originate from one sample sequenced in a study of CD8+CD57+ T cells in acquired aplastic anemia. Researchers used genomic DNA as the template to profile TCR beta VDJ and CDR3. Via MiXCR, TCRdb re-called the reads, giving one row per CDR3 protein. This table has hundreds of thousands of distinct CDR3 sequences, around 32% appearing once. Individuals selected for sequencing had exhibited CD8+CD57+ cell expansion on flow cytometry. The specimen was sorted CD4+, CD8+, or CD8+CD57+ T cells (not recorded which) from PBMCs. Receptor source: a human donor with aplastic anemia.

The V gene is TRBV29-1, the J gene TRBJ2-5; D perhaps matches TRBD2 (6 bases). Trimming took off 6 bases at V and 5 bases at J, with 13 bases between the two ends. The germline V gene has CDR1 SQVTM and CDR2 ANQGSEA. This CDR3 contains 12 residues. CDR3 coding DNA: TGCAGCGTGGGGGGACTGTGGGAGACCCAGTACTTC. It codes for CSVGGLWETQYF.

A word on this clonotype: This clone may be a read error of a much larger clone one base away. The chain couples TRBV9 to TRBJ2-6, with D perhaps matching TRBD1 or TRBD2 (6 bases each). Germline-derived CDR1 and CDR2 are SGDLS and YYNGEE. This CDR3 is 15 amino acids long. CDR3 sequence (DNA): TGTGCCAGCGGCGTAGGGGGGTCCGGGGCCAACGTCCTGACTTTC. Protein product: CASGVGGSGANVLTF.

This clonotype was detected a few times. One end of the junction does not line up with germline, which may come from a read error. V and J are TRBV10-3 and TRBJ2-7; tentatively, D is TRBD1 (6 bases). The CDR3 runs to 15 residues. Per the germline V gene, CDR1 is ENHRY and CDR2 is SYGVKD. CDR3 region: CASSEDRLTSYEQYF. In nucleotides, the CDR3 is TGTGCCAGCAGTGAAGACAGGCTTACCTCCTACGAGCAGTACTTC.

The rearrangement joins TRBV4-3 to TRBJ1-3; D is possibly TRBD1 (5 bases). Trimming cost V 1 base and J 4 bases, with 14 bases left between them. The germline gives CDR1 LGHNA, CDR2 YSLEER. The CDR3 runs to 16 residues. CDR3 amino acids: CASSQVAQGYGNTIYF. Written as DNA, the CDR3 is TGCGCCAGCAGCCAAGTGGCGCAGGGTTACGGAAACACCATATATTTT.

This clonotype was counted a few times. The chain joins TRBV12-3 or TRBV12-4 to TRBJ1-4; the D is unclear. Trimming shortened V by 3 bases and J by 7 bases, and 12 bases separated the two germline ends. The CDR3 sequence is 14 residues long. DNA of the CDR3: TGTGCCAGCAGTTTCAGAGGGAGAGGTGAAAAACTGTTTTTT. It encodes CASSFRGRGEKLFF.

This clonotype was found many times. The chain combines TRBV15 with TRBJ1-3; D ambiguous. The CDR3 sequence is 15 residues long. Germline V lookup: CDR1 LNHNV, CDR2 YYDKDF (reference sequence). V shed 0 bases and J shed 0 bases, with 6 bases lying between them. The CDR3 bases are TGTGCCACCAGCAGAGATCGAAGCTCTGGAAACACCATATATTTT. Translated, it gives CATSRDRSSGNTIYF.

The V call is TRBV7-2, the J call TRBJ2-2; 8 bases map to TRBD2. Unmatched junction bases numbered 8, after V lost 11 bases and J lost 0 bases. The CDR3 covers 15 residues. From germline, CDR1 is SGHTA and CDR2 FQGNSA. The CDR3 nucleotides read TGTGCCGGAAACGCGGGACTAGCGAACACCGGGGAGCTGTTTTTT. This translates into CAGNAGLANTGELFF.

V is TRBV15 and J is TRBJ2-7; D is perhaps TRBD1 (5 bases). Trimming cost V 0 bases and J 5 bases, with 14 bases left between them. Looked up from germline, CDR1 is LNHNV and CDR2 is YYDKDF (reference sequence). CDR3 length: 15 residues. The CDR3 coding sequence is TGTGCCACCAGCAGAGATTTGAGGCAGGGAAACGAGCAGTACTTC. This encodes CATSRDLRQGNEQYF.

The chain recombines TRBV15 with TRBJ2-5; D possibly corresponds to TRBD2 (5 bases). This CDR3 is 14 amino acids long. The germline CDR1 and CDR2 sequences are LNHNV and YYDKDF (reference sequence). Trimming shortened V by 3 bases and J by 3 bases, and 11 bases separated the two germline ends. The CDR3 region has the DNA TGTGCCACCAGCAGGAGGAGCGGTGAAGAGACCCAGTACTTC. This encodes CATSRRSGEETQYF.

The V call is TRBV19, the J call TRBJ1-2; 8 bases are a match to TRBD1. V trimming: 4 bases; J trimming: 6 bases; junction bases outside the gene matches: 7. This CDR3 has 14 amino acids. Germline assignment: CDR1 LNHDA and CDR2 SQIVND (reference sequence). The CDR3 DNA is TGTGCCAGTAGTAGGGCGGGGACAGGCCATGGCTACACCTTC. Amino acids: CASSRAGTGHGYTF.

The rearrangement uses TRBV6-1 and TRBJ2-1; 12 nucleotides align to TRBD2. V was clipped by 5 bases and J by 8 bases; unmatched bases: 7. The germline V gene has CDR1 MNHNS and CDR2 SASEGT. This CDR3 region has 15 residues. CDR3 DNA: TGTGCCAGCAGTCAGACTAGCGGGAGAGGTCATGAGCAGTTCTTC. Protein: CASSQTSGRGHEQFF.

This clonotype was counted ten times or more. The chain links TRBV20-1 to TRBJ1-1; D is undetermined. Trimming removed 3 bases at V and 0 bases at J, with 8 bases between. Germline CDR1 is DFQATT and CDR2 is SNEGSKA (reference sequence). The CDR3 extends over 13 amino acids. In nucleotides, the CDR3 is TGCAGTGCTAGTTCCGGGATGAACACTGAAGCTTTCTTT. As protein: CSASSGMNTEAFF.

This clonotype was counted many times. The chain couples TRBV29-1 to TRBJ2-7, with TRBD2 as a possible D gene (6 bases). Germline CDR1 reads SQVTM; CDR2 reads ANQGSEA. Trimming removed 6 bases at V and 3 bases at J, with 18 bases between. CDR3 length equals 14 residues. CDR3 residues: CSVEGYAGIYEQYF. The CDR3 nucleotides read TGCAGCGTAGAGGGCTATGCGGGGATCTACGAGCAGTACTTC.

Only a few counts were recorded for this clonotype. The V and J genes are TRBV3-1 and TRBJ1-3; the match to TRBD1 covers 7 bases. This CDR3 has 15 residues. Germline trimming cut 6 bases from V and 4 bases from J; bases unmatched to any gene: 9. Germline assignment: CDR1 LGHDT and CDR2 YNNKEL (reference sequence). The DNA of the CDR3 is TGTGCCAGCAGTAGAGACAGGGAATCCGGAAACACCATATATTTT. It translates to CASSRDRESGNTIYF.

The genes are TRBV24-1 and TRBJ2-1; possible D gene TRBD2, 6 bases. Germline CDR1 KGHDR, CDR2 SFDVKD. The CDR3 contains 14 residues. V shed 11 bases and J shed 6 bases, with 19 bases lying between them. CDR3 sequence: CASGDSDSPNEQFF. For the CDR3, the DNA is TGTGCCAGCGGGGACTCTGACAGCCCCAATGAGCAGTTCTTC.

This clonotype was seen more than once but under ten times. The chain's CDR3 is CASSIAVTGTDTQYF. As DNA, the CDR3 is TGTGCCAGTAGTATAGCTGTTACAGGGACAGATACGCAGTATTTT. V is TRBV19 and J is TRBJ2-3; maybe TRBD1 (6 bases). The germline V gene encodes CDR1 LNHDA and CDR2 SQIVND (reference sequence). This CDR3 is 15 amino acids long. Trimming removed 1 base from V and 3 bases from J, with 11 bases in between.

This clonotype appeared many times. The rearrangement links TRBV10-3 to TRBJ2-3; weak D call: TRBD2 (7 bases). The CDR3 contains 14 residues. CDR1 is ENHRY, CDR2 SYGVKD, per germline. V dropped 5 bases and J dropped 2 bases, with 11 bases sitting between them. CDR3 sequence: CAISRGAATDTQYF. For the CDR3, the DNA is TGTGCCATCAGTCGGGGGGCCGCCACAGATACGCAGTATTTT.

The chain couples TRBV20-1 to TRBJ1-4; 7 positions agree with TRBD1. This CDR3 has 14 residues. Germline V gives CDR1 DFQATT, CDR2 SNEGSKA (reference sequence). The J segment lost 4 bases and the V segment lost 6 bases, leaving 8 bases of the junction unmatched. DNA for the CDR3: TGCAGTGCACCTGCAGGGGGGATTAATGAAAAACTGTTTTTT. Protein: CSAPAGGINEKLFF.

In its sample, this clonotype was seen a few times. The rearrangement links TRBV7-3 to TRBJ1-2; 7 bases are a match to TRBD1. The CDR3 totals 12 residues. J gave up 7 bases and V 8 bases, and 7 bases lay outside the gene matches. CDR1 and CDR2 from the germline V gene are SGHTA and FQGTGA. The CDR3, as DNA: TGTGCCAGCTCACCGAACAGGGGTGGCTACACCTTC. Protein: CASSPNRGGYTF. Full variable domain (missing parts from reference TRBV7-3 and TRBJ1-2): GAGVSQTPSNKVTEKGKYVELRCDPISGHTALYWYRQSLGQGPEFLIYFQGTGAADDSGLPNDRFFAVRPEGSVSTLKIQRTERGDSAVYLCASSPNRGGYTFGSGTRLTVV.

This clonotype was recorded many times. The rearrangement joins TRBV2 to TRBJ2-7; 8 bases map to TRBD2. Germline V CDR1 and CDR2: SNHLY, FYNNEI. Unmatched junction bases numbered 9, after V lost 6 bases and J lost 2 bases. This CDR3 comprises 15 residues. The chain's CDR3 is CASRNFGGGTYEQYF. The CDR3 DNA follows: TGTGCCAGCAGGAACTTCGGGGGGGGGACCTACGAGCAGTACTTC.

This clonotype was detected only a few times. This chain joins TRBV4-3 and TRBJ1-2; the D is unclear. CDR1 is LGHNA and CDR2 is YSLEER in the germline V gene. V was pared by 3 bases and J by 5 bases, with 16 bases between. The CDR3 has 15 amino acids. The CDR3 spells CASSQGLTEGYGYTF. CDR3 DNA: TGCGCCAGCAGCCAGGGTCTAACCGAAGGATATGGCTACACCTTC.

The genes are TRBV5-6 and TRBJ1-5, with 7 bases fitting TRBD1. V lost 0 bases and J lost 2; bases outside the gene matches: 2. Germline lookup yields CDR1 SGHDT and CDR2 YYEEEE. CDR3 length equals 15 residues. CDR3: CASSLGDSRNQPQHF. CDR3 coding DNA: TGTGCCAGCAGCTTGGGGGACAGTCGCAATCAGCCCCAGCATTTT.

This chain joins TRBV25-1 and TRBJ1-5, with a weak D call TRBD1 (6 bases). This CDR3 comprises 14 residues. Germline lookup yields CDR1 MGHDK and CDR2 SYGVNS. Trimming took 8 bases from V and 2 from J, leaving 13 bases between them. CDR3 nucleotides: TGTGCCAGCCAAGTGGGGGGCGGCAATCAGCCCCAGCATTTT. Its translation is CASQVGGGNQPQHF.

This clonotype was counted only a few times. The junction differs from germline at one of its ends, possibly a read error. The J gene is TRBJ1-3, the V gene TRBV7-8; TRBD1 might be the D (5 bases). The CDR3 is made up of 14 amino acids. Germline CDR1 and CDR2: SGHVS and FQNEAQ. CDR3 in DNA: TGTGCCAGCAGCTTAGCAGGGGCTGGAAACACCATGTATTTT. Translating gives CASSLAGAGNTMYF.